The 10 T cell receptor beta chains in this list originate from one sample, sequenced in a study of T cells in narcolepsy. Using immunoSEQ multiplex PCR, the repertoire was profiled, and TCRdb retains in-frame clones only, with some absent. The data hold over 9,000 clones, with approximately 94% observed a single time. The source material was CD45RA- memory CD4+ T cells from PBMCs. The receptors here all came from a human donor with narcolepsy.

The genes are TRBV6-6 and TRBJ1-2, with D possibly TRBD1 on 6 matching bases. Trimming took 2 bases from V and 4 from J, leaving 11 bases between them. Germline loops: CDR1 MNHNY, CDR2 SVGAGI (reference sequence). This CDR3 has 14 amino acids. In DNA, the CDR3 is TGTGCCAGCAGTTACAGGAACAGGGCCTATGGCTACACCTTC. Translated: CASSYRNRAYGYTF.

The gene calls are TRBV13 and TRBJ2-3; D gene unclear. Germline-derived CDR1 and CDR2 are PRHDT and FYEKMQ (reference sequence). Deletions cut 2 bases from V and 4 bases from J, with 7 bases between. This CDR3 is 13 amino acids long. CDR3 nucleotides: TGTGCCAGCAGCTTACCTAATGCAGATACGCAGTATTTT. This translates into CASSLPNADTQYF.

The chain combines TRBV5-1 with TRBJ2-3; D is perhaps TRBD1 (5 bases). The V gene lost 7 bases and the J gene lost 0 bases, with 15 bases spanning the gap. The CDR3 contains 15 residues. Germline V gives CDR1 SGHRS, CDR2 YFSETQ. This CDR3 reads CASRRQITSTDTQYF. CDR3 DNA sequence: TGCGCCAGCCGTAGACAGATAACTAGCACAGATACGCAGTATTTT.

The chain recombines TRBV30 with TRBJ2-7; D might be TRBD2 (6 bases). CDR3 length: 12 amino acids. Trimming cost V 1 base and J 2 bases, with 6 bases left between them. The germline CDR1 and CDR2 sequences are GTSNPN and SVGIG (reference sequence). The CDR3 nucleotides are TGTGCCTGGAGTGGGGGGGCCTACGAGCAGTACTTC. It codes for CAWSGGAYEQYF.

The chain carries TRBV13 and TRBJ2-7, with 7 bases aligning to TRBD1. CDR1 PRHDT and CDR2 FYEKMQ come from the germline V gene (reference sequence). The CDR3 runs to 13 residues. With V trimmed by 6 bases and J by 2 bases, 4 bases remained unmatched. CDR3 in DNA: TGTGCCAGCAGTAATCAGGGGGCCTACGAGCAGTACTTC. Amino acid sequence: CASSNQGAYEQYF.

This sequence joins TRBV6-6 and TRBJ1-5; D remains ambiguous. V gave up 6 bases and J gave up 6 bases, with 12 bases separating them. CDR1 is MNHNY and CDR2 is SVGAGI in the germline V gene (reference sequence). The CDR3 totals 13 residues. The CDR3 coding sequence is TGTGCCAGCAGCTACACGGGTCTTCAGCCCCAGCATTTT. Translation gives CASSYTGLQPQHF.

J is TRBJ2-5 and V is TRBV11-2; D is tentatively TRBD1 or TRBD2 (5 bases each). CDR1 is SGHAT, CDR2 FQNNGV, per germline. Trimming cost V 3 bases and J 4 bases, with 21 bases left between them. The CDR3 has 17 amino acids. The CDR3 here is CASSFVGAGTRGETQYF. In DNA form, the CDR3 reads TGTGCCAGCAGCTTCGTTGGGGCAGGGACGAGGGGAGAGACCCAGTACTTC.

The CDR3 sequence: CASSSGQTNYGYTF. For the CDR3, the DNA is TGTGCCAGCAGCTCGGGACAGACTAACTATGGCTACACCTTC. The chain couples TRBV5-4 to TRBJ1-2, with 7 bases that match TRBD1. V gave up 3 bases and J gave up 0 bases; unmatched junction bases: 2. The CDR3 length is 14 residues. In germline, CDR1 is SGHNT, CDR2 YYREEE (reference sequence).

The V call is TRBV5-4, the J call TRBJ2-7; D perhaps matches TRBD2 (6 bases). In germline, CDR1 is SGHNT, CDR2 YYREEE (reference sequence). This CDR3 has 15 amino acids. V lost 4 bases and J 4 bases, leaving 18 bases between the germline ends. This chain's CDR3 is CASSVTGASTYEQYF. CDR3 coding DNA: TGTGCCAGCAGCGTTACGGGAGCTTCCACTTACGAGCAGTACTTC.

The chain uses TRBV29-1 and TRBJ2-2, with 7 bases aligning to TRBD1. The CDR3 has 14 residues. Trimming took 7 bases from V and 1 from J; bases not matched to a gene: 6. Looked up from germline, CDR1 is SQVTM and CDR2 is ANQGSEA. CDR3 protein: CSATGQMNTGELFF. In nucleotides, the CDR3 is TGCAGCGCCACGGGACAGATGAACACCGGGGAGCTGTTTTTT.